This is a list of T cell receptor beta chains from one sample in a study of chemoradiotherapy in HPV16-positive cancers. Repertoires were generated with immunoSEQ multiplex PCR, while TCRdb's copy carries only in-frame clones and drops some. Of a few thousand clones in the sample, about four fifths are singletons; the top ten hold about 15%. Sample collection occurred from a patient who underwent chemoradiotherapy. The source of these receptors is a human donor with HPV-associated anogenital cancer. The CDR3 runs from the conserved cysteine through the conserved F or W. D genes are given only for firm matches. Rows give clone size only sometimes, using once, few, many, or a class for an expanded clone.

. TRBJ2-7 TRBV15 TRBD2 CATSRDLAGPYEQYF TGTGCCACCAGCAGAGATTTAGCGGGACCCTACGAGCAGTACTTC
few TRBJ2-2 TRBV6-1 . CASSVTGWSGELFF TGTGCCAGCAGTGTAACAGGGTGGTCCGGGGAGCTGTTTTTT
once TRBJ1-1 TRBV6-5 . CASSPHTSGEAFF TGTGCCAGCAGTCCCCACACAAGCGGTGAAGCTTTCTTT
. TRBJ2-7 TRBV7-2 TRBD1 CASSNPTGGGFGQYF TGTGCCAGCAGCAACCCTACAGGGGGCGGGTTCGGGCAGTACTTC
. TRBJ2-5 TRBV28 . CASGESIWRQETQYF TGTGCCAGCGGCGAGAGCATCTGGCGCCAAGAGACCCAGTACTTC
once TRBJ2-5 TRBV7-8 . CASSQGGGRGLETQYF TGTGCCAGCAGCCAGGGTGGGGGGAGAGGGTTGGAGACCCAGTACTTC
. TRBJ2-5 TRBV19 . CASSIRGAGETQYF TGTGCCAGTAGTATCCGGGGGGCCGGGGAGACCCAGTACTTC
. TRBJ1-2 TRBV6-1 TRBD1 CASSPSGGAGYTF TGTGCCAGCAGTCCCTCAGGGGGCGCTGGCTACACCTTC
. TRBJ2-3 TRBV29-1 TRBD2 CSVTSGGAVDTQYF TGCAGCGTCACTAGCGGGGGGGCCGTGGATACGCAGTATTTT
. TRBJ2-3 TRBV4-3 . CASSPEGGTDTQYF TGCGCCAGCAGCCCCGAAGGGGGCACAGATACGCAGTATTTT
. TRBJ2-3 TRBV18 . CASSPLSGWGTDTQYF TGTGCCAGCTCACCTCTCAGCGGGTGGGGCACAGATACGCAGTATTTT
. TRBJ2-2 TRBV9 . CASSVVPTSTGELFF TGTGCCAGCAGCGTAGTCCCAACGAGCACCGGGGAGCTGTTTTTT
few TRBJ2-1 TRBV5-4 TRBD1 CASSTPRQGSWEQFF TGTGCCAGCAGCACTCCCCGACAGGGCTCTTGGGAGCAGTTCTTC
few TRBJ1-1 TRBV5-1 . CASSPREGQNTEAFF TGCGCCAGCAGCCCCCGTGAAGGGCAGAACACTGAAGCTTTCTTT
. TRBJ1-1 TRBV5-1 TRBD1 CASNRGGDTEAFF TGCGCCAGCAACAGGGGAGGGGACACTGAAGCTTTCTTT
. TRBJ2-3 TRBV6-4 . CASSYGPGYTDTQYF TGTGCCAGCAGTTATGGACCAGGCTACACAGATACGCAGTATTTT
. TRBJ2-3 TRBV4-1 TRBD1 CASSRANTGAVDTQYF TGCGCCAGCAGCCGAGCCAACACAGGGGCGGTAGATACGCAGTATTTT
. TRBJ1-1 TRBV30 . CAWSPGPSMNTEAFF TGTGCCTGGAGTCCAGGGCCCTCCATGAACACTGAAGCTTTCTTT
. TRBJ2-1 TRBV7-3 . CASSPANTYNEQFF TGTGCCAGCAGCCCCGCAAACACCTACAATGAGCAGTTCTTC
. TRBJ1-1 TRBV28 . CASSLHQGQGTEAFF TGTGCCAGCAGTTTACACCAGGGACAAGGCACTGAAGCTTTCTTT
. TRBJ1-5 TRBV27 . CASSWDINNQPQHF TGTGCCAGCAGTTGGGACATAAATAATCAGCCCCAGCATTTT
. TRBJ1-1 TRBV7-9 TRBD1 CASSQGGLALSAFF TGTGCCAGCAGCCAGGGGGGACTGGCTTTGTCGGCTTTCTTT
. TRBJ1-3 TRBV2 . CASSDGVSDTIYF TGTGCCAGCAGTGACGGTGTCTCGGACACCATATATTTT
once TRBJ1-5 TRBV7-9 . CASSLRQGDPQHF TGTGCCAGCAGCTTACGGCAGGGCGATCCCCAGCATTTT
. TRBJ2-6 TRBV6-1 . CASSVTRSGANVLTF TGTGCCAGCAGTGTGACTCGCTCTGGGGCCAACGTCCTGACTTTC
. TRBJ2-5 TRBV7-2 . CASSPYTAGPQETQYF TGTGCCAGCAGCCCCTACACCGCCGGGCCCCAAGAGACCCAGTACTTC
. TRBJ1-3 TRBV7-9 TRBD1 CASSVTGGWAGNTIYF TGTGCCAGCAGCGTGACAGGGGGCTGGGCTGGAAACACCATATATTTT